This entry concerns a single T cell receptor beta chain. As the sequencing template, cDNA was produced by extracting RNA and reverse transcribing it. The repertoire was sequenced with immunoSEQ multiplex PCR; TCRdb's copy has only in-frame clones and lacks some. The repertoire holds over 150,000 clones, with 56% as singletons. The data belong to a study of CD8+ T cells in alopecia areata. V lost 1 base and J lost 6, with 18 bases in between. The CDR3 length is 15 residues. The germline V gene encodes CDR1 GTSNPN and CDR2 SVGIG (reference sequence). This TCR was sampled from a human donor in good health. The rearrangement links TRBV30 to TRBJ1-2; no reliable D call. The sequenced sample consisted of CD8+ T cells sorted from blood. CDR3 DNA sequence: TGTGCCTGGAGTGCCGGGGTAGGAGGGCCTGATGGCTACACCTTC. This translates into CAWSAGVGGPDGYTF.